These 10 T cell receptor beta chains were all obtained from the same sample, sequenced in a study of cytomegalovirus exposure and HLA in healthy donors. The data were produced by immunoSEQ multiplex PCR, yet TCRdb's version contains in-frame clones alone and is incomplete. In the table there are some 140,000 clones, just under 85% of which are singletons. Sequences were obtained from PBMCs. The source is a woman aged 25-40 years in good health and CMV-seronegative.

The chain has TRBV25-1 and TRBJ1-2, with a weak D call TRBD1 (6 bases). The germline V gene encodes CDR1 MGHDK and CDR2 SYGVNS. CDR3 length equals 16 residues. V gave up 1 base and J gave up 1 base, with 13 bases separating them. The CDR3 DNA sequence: TGTGCCAGCAGTGAATCGACAGGATTGAATAACTATGGCTACACCTTC. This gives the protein CASSESTGLNNYGYTF.

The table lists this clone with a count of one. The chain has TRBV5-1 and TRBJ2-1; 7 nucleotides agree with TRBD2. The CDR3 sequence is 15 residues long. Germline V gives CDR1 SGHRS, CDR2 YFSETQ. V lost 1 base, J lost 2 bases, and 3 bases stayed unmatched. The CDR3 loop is CASSLYGGAYNEQFF. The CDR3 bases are TGCGCCAGCAGCTTGTATGGGGGGGCCTACAATGAGCAGTTCTTC.

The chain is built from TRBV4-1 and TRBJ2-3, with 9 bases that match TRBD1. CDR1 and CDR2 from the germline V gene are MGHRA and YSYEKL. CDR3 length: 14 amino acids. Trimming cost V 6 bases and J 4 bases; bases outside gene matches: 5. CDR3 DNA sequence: TGCGCCAGCAGTCCGGGACAGGGTCCAGATACGCAGTATTTT. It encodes CASSPGQGPDTQYF.

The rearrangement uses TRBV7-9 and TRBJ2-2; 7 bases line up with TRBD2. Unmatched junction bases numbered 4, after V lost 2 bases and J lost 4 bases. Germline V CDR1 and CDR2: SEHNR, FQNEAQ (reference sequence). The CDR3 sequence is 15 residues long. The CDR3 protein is CASSLLSGGTGELFF. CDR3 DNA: TGTGCCAGCAGCTTACTGTCGGGGGGCACCGGGGAGCTGTTTTTT. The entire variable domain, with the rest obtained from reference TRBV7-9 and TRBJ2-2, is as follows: DTGVSQNPRHKITKRGQNVTFRCDPISEHNRLYWYRQTLGQGPEFLTYFQNEAQLEKSRLLSDRFSAERPKGSFSTLEIQRTEQGDSAMYLCASSLLSGGTGELFFGEGSRLTVL.

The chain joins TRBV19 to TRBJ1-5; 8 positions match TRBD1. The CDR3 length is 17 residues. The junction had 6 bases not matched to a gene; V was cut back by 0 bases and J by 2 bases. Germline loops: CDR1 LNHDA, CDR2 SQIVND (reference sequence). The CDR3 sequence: CASSIDPDRGGNQPQHF. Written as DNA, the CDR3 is TGTGCCAGTAGTATAGATCCCGACAGGGGAGGCAATCAGCCCCAGCATTTT.

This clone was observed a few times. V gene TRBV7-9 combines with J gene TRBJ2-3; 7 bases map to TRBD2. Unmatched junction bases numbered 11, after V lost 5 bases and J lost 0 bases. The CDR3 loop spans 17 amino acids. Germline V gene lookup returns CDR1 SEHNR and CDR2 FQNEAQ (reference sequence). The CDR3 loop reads CASSPKQRGPSTDTQYF. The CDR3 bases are TGTGCCAGCAGCCCCAAACAGCGGGGACCTAGCACAGATACGCAGTATTTT.

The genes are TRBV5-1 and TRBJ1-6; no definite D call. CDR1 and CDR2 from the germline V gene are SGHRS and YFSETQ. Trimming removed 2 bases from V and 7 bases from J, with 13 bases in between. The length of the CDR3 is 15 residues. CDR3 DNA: TGCGCCAGCAGCTTAGATTCGTTACGGAATTCACCCCTCCACTTT. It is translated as CASSLDSLRNSPLHF.

The DNA of the CDR3 is TGTGCCAGCAGCTCGACCCTAATGGGACAGGGTAGCTATGGCTACACCTTC. This encodes CASSSTLMGQGSYGYTF. The V gene is TRBV5-6, the J gene TRBJ1-2; 9 nucleotides align to TRBD1. Germline V gives CDR1 SGHDT, CDR2 YYEEEE. The CDR3 sequence is 17 residues long. After removal of 3 bases from V and 4 bases from J, the junction contained 13 bases not matched to a gene.

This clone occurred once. The chain's CDR3 is CASSPTGGNTYTDTQYF. Here the CDR3 DNA reads TGTGCCAGCAGCCCGACGGGGGGAAACACATACACAGATACGCAGTATTTT. This sequence joins TRBV27 and TRBJ2-3; TRBD2 matches 7 bases. CDR1 is MNHEY, CDR2 SMNVEV, per germline (reference sequence). The junction had 14 bases not matched to a gene; V was cut back by 6 bases and J by 2 bases. This CDR3 spans 17 amino acids.

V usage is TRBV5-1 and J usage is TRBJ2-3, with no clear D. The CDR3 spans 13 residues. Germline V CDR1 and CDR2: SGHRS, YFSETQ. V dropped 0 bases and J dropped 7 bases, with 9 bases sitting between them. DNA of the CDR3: TGCGCCAGCAGCTTGGACTTTGCAAATACGCAGTATTTT. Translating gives CASSLDFANTQYF.